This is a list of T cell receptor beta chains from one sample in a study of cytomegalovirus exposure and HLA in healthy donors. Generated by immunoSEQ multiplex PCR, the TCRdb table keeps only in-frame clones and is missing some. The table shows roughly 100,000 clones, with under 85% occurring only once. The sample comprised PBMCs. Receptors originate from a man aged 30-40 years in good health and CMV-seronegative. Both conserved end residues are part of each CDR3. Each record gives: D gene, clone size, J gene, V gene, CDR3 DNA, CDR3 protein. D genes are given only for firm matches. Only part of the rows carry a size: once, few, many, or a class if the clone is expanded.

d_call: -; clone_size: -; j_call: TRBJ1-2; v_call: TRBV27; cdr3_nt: TGTGCCAGCAGACTCGCGGGGCCGGGCTATGGCTACACCTTC; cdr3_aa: CASRLAGPGYGYTF
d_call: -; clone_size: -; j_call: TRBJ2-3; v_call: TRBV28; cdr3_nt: TGTGCCAGCAGTTTTTCCACCTCGACAGACACTAGCACAGATACGCAGTATTTT; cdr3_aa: CASSFSTSTDTSTDTQYF
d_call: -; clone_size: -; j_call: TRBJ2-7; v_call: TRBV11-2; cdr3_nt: TGTGCCAGCAGCTTAGCGGCGACAGGCCCCTACGAGCAGTACTTC; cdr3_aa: CASSLAATGPYEQYF
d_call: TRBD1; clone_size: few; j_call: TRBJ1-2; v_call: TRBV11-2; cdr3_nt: TGTGCCAGCAGCCCTGGGACAGGGAGAAACTATGGCTACACCTTC; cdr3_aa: CASSPGTGRNYGYTF
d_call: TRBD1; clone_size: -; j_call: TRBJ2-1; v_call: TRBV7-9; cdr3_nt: TGTGCCAGCAGCTCGACGTTAGGACAGGGGCTATCCTACAATGAGCAGTTCTTC; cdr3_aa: CASSSTLGQGLSYNEQFF
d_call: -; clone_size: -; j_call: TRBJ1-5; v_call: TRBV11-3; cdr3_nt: TGTGCCAGCAGCTTCTTAGCCTACAATCAGCCCCAGCATTTT; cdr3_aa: CASSFLAYNQPQHF
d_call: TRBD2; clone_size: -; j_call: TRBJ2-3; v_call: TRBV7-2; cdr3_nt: TGTGCCAGCAGCTTAGGGGTAGCGGGACACACAGATACGCAGTATTTT; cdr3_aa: CASSLGVAGHTDTQYF
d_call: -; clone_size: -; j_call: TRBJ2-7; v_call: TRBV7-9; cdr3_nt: TGTGCCAGCAGCTTAGAAGCTGAGTACGAAACCTACGAGCAGTACTTC; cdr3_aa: CASSLEAEYETYEQYF
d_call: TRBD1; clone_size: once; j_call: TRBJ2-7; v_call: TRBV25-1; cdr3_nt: TGTGCCAGCAGCCCCGGGACAGGGAGATTCAACGAGCAGTACTTC; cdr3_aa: CASSPGTGRFNEQYF
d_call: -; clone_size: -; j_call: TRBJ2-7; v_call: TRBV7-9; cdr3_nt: TGTGCCAGCAGCTTAGTAACGGGAGCCTACGAGCAGTACTTC; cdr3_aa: CASSLVTGAYEQYF
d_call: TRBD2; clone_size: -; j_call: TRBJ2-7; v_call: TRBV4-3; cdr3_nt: TGCGCCAGCAGCCAAGTGGCTAGCGGGGGGCCCTACGAGCAGTACTTC; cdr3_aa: CASSQVASGGPYEQYF
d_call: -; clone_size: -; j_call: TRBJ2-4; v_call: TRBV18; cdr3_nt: TGTGCCAGCTCACCACCGGGAGCCCGAGCCAAAAACATTCAGTACTTC; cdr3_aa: CASSPPGARAKNIQYF
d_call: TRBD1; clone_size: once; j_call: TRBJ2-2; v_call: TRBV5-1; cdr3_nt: TGCGCCAGCAGATCAGGACAGGGCCACACCGGGGAGCTGTTTTTT; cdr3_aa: CASRSGQGHTGELFF
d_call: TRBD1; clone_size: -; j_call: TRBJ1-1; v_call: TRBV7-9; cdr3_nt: TGTGCCAGCAGCCGTGGACAGGGGAACACTGAAGCTTTCTTT; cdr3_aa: CASSRGQGNTEAFF
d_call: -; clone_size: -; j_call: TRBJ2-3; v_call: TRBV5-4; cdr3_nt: TGTGCCAGCAGATTTCTAGAGGGCCGGAATACGCAGTATTTT; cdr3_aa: CASRFLEGRNTQYF
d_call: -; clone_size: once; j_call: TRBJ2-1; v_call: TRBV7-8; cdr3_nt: TGTGCCAGCAGCGAAAAAGCGGAGATCTACAATGAGCAGTTCTTC; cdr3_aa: CASSEKAEIYNEQFF
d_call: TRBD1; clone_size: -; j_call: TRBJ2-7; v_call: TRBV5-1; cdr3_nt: TGCGCCAGCAGGGAACCGGGACAGGGTATCGCCTACGAGCAGTACTTC; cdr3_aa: CASREPGQGIAYEQYF
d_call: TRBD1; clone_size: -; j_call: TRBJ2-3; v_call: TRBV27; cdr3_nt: TGTGCCAGCAGTCCCCTCTGGTCGACAGGGGGTGTGGATACGCAGTATTTT; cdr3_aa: CASSPLWSTGGVDTQYF
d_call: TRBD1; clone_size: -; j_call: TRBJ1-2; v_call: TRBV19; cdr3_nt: TGTGCCAGTACCGACCGGGACAGGGTGGGGGGCTACACCTTC; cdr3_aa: CASTDRDRVGGYTF
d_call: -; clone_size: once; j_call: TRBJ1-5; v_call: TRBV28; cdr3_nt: TGTGCCAGCAGTTTATCCAGGTTCTATCAGCCCCAGCATTTT; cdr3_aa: CASSLSRFYQPQHF
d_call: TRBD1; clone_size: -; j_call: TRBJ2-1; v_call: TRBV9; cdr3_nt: TGTGCCAGCAGCGAGGGACAGGGGGCCTTTGAATTCCACGAGCAGTTCTTC; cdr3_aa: CASSEGQGAFEFHEQFF
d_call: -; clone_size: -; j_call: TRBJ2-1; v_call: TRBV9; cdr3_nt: TGTGCCAGCAGCCTTCAGGGCCTGCACGGCGATGAGCAGTTCTTC; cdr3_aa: CASSLQGLHGDEQFF
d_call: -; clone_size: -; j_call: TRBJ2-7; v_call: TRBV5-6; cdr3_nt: TGTGCCAGCACCCGCGGGAAGGCGGCCTACGAGCAGTACTTC; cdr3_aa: CASTRGKAAYEQYF
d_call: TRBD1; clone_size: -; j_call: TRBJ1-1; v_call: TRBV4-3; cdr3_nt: TGCGCCAGCAGCCACCGCTTGGGACAGCTGAACACTGAAGCTTTCTTT; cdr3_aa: CASSHRLGQLNTEAFF
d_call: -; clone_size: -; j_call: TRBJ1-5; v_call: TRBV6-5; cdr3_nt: TGTGCCAGCAGTTACGCAGGGCCCCCTCAGCCCCAGCATTTT; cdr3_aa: CASSYAGPPQPQHF
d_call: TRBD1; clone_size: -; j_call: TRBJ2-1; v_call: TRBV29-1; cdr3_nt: TGCAGCGTTGCCCGACAGGGGAGTTACAATGAGCAGTTCTTC; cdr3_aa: CSVARQGSYNEQFF
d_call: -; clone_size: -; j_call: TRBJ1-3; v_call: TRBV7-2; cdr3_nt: TGTGCCAGCAGCTTGTTAGTCGGAAACACCATATATTTT; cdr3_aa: CASSLLVGNTIYF
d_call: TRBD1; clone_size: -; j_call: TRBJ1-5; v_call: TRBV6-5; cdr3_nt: TGTGCCAGCAGCAGGACAGGGCGGGGGCGTCAGCCCCAGCATTTT; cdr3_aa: CASSRTGRGRQPQHF
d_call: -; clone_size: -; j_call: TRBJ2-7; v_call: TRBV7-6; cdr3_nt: TGTGCCAGCAGCTTAGCCAGGTCGTCCTACGAGCAGTACTTC; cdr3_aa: CASSLARSSYEQYF
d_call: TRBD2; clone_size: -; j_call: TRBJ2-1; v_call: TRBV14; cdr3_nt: TGTGCCAGCAGCCCGAAGCGGGGGTCGAGCAATGAGCAGTTCTTC; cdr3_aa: CASSPKRGSSNEQFF
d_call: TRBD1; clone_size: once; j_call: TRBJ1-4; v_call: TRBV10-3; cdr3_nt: TGTGCCATCAGTGAGTCGGAGGCAGGGGGGGAAAAACTGTTTTTT; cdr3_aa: CAISESEAGGEKLFF
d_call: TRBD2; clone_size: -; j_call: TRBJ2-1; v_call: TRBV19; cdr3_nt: TGTGCCAGTACTCCTAGCGGGAGCTCCTACAATGAGCAGTTCTTC; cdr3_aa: CASTPSGSSYNEQFF
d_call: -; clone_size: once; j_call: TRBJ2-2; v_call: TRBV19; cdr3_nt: TGTGCCAGTAGTATAGATCTTTGGCGGGCTAACACCGGGGAGCTGTTTTTT; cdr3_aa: CASSIDLWRANTGELFF
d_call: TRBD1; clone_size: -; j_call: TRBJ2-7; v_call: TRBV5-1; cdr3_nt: TGCGCCAGCAGCCCGGACAGGGTCGACGAGCAGTACTTC; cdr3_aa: CASSPDRVDEQYF
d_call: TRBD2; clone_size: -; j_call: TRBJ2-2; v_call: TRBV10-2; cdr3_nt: TGCGCCAGCAGCTTAGCGGGAGGGCCGGGCGGGGAGCTGTTTTTT; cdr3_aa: CASSLAGGPGGELFF
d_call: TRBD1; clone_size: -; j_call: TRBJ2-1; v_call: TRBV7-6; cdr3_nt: TGTGCCAGCAGCGTCACGGAGGCACAGGGGCCTGAGCAGTTCTTC; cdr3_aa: CASSVTEAQGPEQFF
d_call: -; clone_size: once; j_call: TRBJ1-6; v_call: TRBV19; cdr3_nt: TGTGCCAGTAGTACGGAGGGTACGGCTAATTCACCCCTCCACTTT; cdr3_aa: CASSTEGTANSPLHF
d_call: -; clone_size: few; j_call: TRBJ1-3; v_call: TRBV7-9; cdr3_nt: TGTGCCAGCAGCTTACACTCCGGGTCCGGAAACACCATATATTTT; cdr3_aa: CASSLHSGSGNTIYF
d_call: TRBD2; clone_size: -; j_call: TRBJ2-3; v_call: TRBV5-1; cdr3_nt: TGCGCCAGCAGCTTCTTAGCGGGAGAACGCCCAGATACGCAGTATTTT; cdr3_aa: CASSFLAGERPDTQYF
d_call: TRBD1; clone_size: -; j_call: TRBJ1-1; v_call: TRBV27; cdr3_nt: TGTGCCAGCAGTCCAGGGGGCGCGAACACTGAAGCTTTCTTT; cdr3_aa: CASSPGGANTEAFF
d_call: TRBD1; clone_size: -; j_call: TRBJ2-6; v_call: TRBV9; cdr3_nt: TGTGCCAGCAGCAAGACAGGGGTCAGTGGGGCCAACGTCCTGACTTTC; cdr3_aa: CASSKTGVSGANVLTF
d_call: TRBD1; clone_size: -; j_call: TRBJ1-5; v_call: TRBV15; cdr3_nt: TGTGCCACCAGCGGAGAATCGGACAGGGCATCCGGACAGCCCCAGCATTTT; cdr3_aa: CATSGESDRASGQPQHF
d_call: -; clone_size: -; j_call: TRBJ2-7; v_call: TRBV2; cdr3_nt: TGTGCCAGCAGTGTGGCTTACGAGCAGTACTTC; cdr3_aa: CASSVAYEQYF
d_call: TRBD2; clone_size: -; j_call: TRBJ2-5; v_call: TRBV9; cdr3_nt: TGTGCCAGCAGCCTCGGACTAGCGGGGGTTTGGGGAGAGACCCAGTACTTC; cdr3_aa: CASSLGLAGVWGETQYF
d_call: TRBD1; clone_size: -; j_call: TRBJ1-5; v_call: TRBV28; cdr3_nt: TGTGCCAGCGTACTAAGGGGAATCAGTGGCAGGGGGCTAGGTGGCAATCAGCCCCAGCATTTT; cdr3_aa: CASVLRGISGRGLGGNQPQHF
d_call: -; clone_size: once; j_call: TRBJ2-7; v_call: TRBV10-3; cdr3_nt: TGTGCCATCAGACAGGGTTCAAGTTACGAGCAGTACTTC; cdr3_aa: CAIRQGSSYEQYF
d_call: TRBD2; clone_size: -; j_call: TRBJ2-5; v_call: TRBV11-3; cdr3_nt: TGTGCCAGCAAAGCGGGGCGACAAGAGACCCAGTACTTC; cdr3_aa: CASKAGRQETQYF
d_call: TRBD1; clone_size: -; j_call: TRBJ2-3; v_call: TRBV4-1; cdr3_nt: TGCGCCAGCAGCCAGAACCCGGGACAGGGTACAGATACGCAGTATTTT; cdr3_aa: CASSQNPGQGTDTQYF
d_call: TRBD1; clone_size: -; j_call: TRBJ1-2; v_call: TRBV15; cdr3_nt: TGTGCCACCAGCGAAGACAGGGTCGGTGGCTACACCTTC; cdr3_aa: CATSEDRVGGYTF
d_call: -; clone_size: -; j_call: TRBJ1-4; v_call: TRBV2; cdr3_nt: TGTGCCAGCAGTGAAGACGTCGGAGGGAAACTGTTTTTT; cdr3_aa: CASSEDVGGKLFF
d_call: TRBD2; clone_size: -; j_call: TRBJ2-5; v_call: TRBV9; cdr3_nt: TGTGCCAGCAGCGTAGGCGGGGGATTGGAGACCCAGTACTTC; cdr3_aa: CASSVGGGLETQYF
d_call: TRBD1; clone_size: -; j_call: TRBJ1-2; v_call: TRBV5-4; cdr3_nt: TGTGCCAGCAGCTGGTCAGGGGGCGGAAGTGGCTACACCTTC; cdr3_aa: CASSWSGGGSGYTF
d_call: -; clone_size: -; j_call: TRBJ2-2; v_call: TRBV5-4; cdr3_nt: TGTGCCAGCAGCACCGGGACTTCCACCGGGGAGCTGTTTTTT; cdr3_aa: CASSTGTSTGELFF
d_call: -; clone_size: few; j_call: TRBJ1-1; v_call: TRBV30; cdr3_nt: TGTGCCTGGAGTGGGGTGACAATGAACACTGAAGCTTTCTTT; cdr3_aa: CAWSGVTMNTEAFF
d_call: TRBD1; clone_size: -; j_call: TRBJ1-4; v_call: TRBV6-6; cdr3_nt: TGTGCCAGCAGTTCCAAAAGACAGGGAGCTGAAAAACTGTTTTTT; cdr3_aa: CASSSKRQGAEKLFF
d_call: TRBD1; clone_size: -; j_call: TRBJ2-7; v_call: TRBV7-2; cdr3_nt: TGTGCCAGCAGCCCGGACAGGGGTCGTTACGAGCAGTACTTC; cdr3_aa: CASSPDRGRYEQYF
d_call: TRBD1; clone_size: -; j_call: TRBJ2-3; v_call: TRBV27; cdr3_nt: TGTGCCAGCAGTAACAGGGGGCAGGCAGATACGCAGTATTTT; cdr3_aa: CASSNRGQADTQYF
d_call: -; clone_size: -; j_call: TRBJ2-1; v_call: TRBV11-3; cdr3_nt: TGTGCCAGCAGCTCTAAGCGGAATGAGCAGTTCTTC; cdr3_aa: CASSSKRNEQFF
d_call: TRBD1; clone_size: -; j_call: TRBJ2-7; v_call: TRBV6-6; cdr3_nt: TGTGCCAGCAGTCCGGGACAGGCCTTGTACGAGCAGTACTTC; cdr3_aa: CASSPGQALYEQYF
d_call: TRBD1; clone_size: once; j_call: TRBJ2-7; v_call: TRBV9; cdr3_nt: TGTGCCAGCAGCGTAGGTGAAAACAGGGGGGTTCAGCAGTACTTC; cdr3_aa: CASSVGENRGVQQYF